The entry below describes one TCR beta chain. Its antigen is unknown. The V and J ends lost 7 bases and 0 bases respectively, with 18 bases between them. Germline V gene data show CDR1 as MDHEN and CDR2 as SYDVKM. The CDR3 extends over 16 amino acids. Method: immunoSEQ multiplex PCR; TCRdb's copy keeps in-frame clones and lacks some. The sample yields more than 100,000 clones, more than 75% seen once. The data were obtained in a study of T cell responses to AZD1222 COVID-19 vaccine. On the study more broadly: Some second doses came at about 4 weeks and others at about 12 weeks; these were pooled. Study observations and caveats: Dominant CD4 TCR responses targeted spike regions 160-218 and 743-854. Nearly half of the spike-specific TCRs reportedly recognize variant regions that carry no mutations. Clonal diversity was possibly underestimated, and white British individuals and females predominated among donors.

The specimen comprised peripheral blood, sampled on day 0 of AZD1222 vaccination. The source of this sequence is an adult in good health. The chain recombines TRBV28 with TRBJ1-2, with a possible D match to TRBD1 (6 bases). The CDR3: CASTPPVGGPNYGYTF. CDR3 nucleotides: TGTGCCAGCACTCCCCCGGTTGGGGGGCCTAACTATGGCTACACCTTC.